This TCR beta chain was captured by sequencing in a study of cytomegalovirus exposure and HLA in healthy donors. About the study: In terms of ancestry, the Caucasian-associated cluster contained around 79% of the approximately 380 genotyped donors.

The CDR3 is 13 amino acids. Per germline, CDR1 LNHDA and CDR2 SQIVND (reference sequence). The V gene lost 8 bases and the J gene lost 2 bases, with 10 bases spanning the gap. Primers: 60 Vbeta forward and 13 Jbeta reverse. Using immunoSEQ multiplex PCR, the repertoire was profiled, and TCRdb retains in-frame clones only, with some absent. In total, the table holds around 77,000 clones. This clonotype was sampled from a man aged 45 to 65 in good health and CMV-seropositive. The chain combines TRBV19 with TRBJ2-1; a possible D gene is TRBD2 (5 bases). The sequenced sample consisted of PBMCs. The CDR3 nucleotides read TGTGCCAGTCAGGACTGGGCCTACAATGAGCAGTTCTTC. It codes for CASQDWAYNEQFF.